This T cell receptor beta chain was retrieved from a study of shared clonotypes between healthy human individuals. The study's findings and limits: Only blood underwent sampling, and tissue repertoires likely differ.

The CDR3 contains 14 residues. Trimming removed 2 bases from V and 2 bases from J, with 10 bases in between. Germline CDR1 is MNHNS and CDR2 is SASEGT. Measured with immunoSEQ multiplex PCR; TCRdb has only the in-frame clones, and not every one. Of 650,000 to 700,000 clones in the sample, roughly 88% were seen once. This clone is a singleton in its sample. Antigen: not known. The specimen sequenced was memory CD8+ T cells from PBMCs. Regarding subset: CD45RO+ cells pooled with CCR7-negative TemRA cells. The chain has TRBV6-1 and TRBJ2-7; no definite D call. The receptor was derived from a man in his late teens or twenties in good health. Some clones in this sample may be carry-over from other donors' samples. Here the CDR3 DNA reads TGTGCCAGCAGTGAATTGGCCAGTCCCTACGAGCAGTACTTC. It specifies CASSELASPYEQYF.